The entry below describes one T cell receptor beta chain. Its target is not known. This entry belongs to a study of T cell responses to AZD1222 COVID-19 vaccine. The study's findings and limits: Females outnumbered males among donors, who were mostly white British; clonal diversity was possibly underestimated.

The repertoire was sequenced with immunoSEQ multiplex PCR; TCRdb's copy has only in-frame clones and lacks some. The table includes approximately 180,000 clones, roughly 92% detected once. The sequence came from an adult in good health. Specimen: peripheral blood, collected on day 0 of AZD1222 vaccination.

The CDR3 loop reads CASSLAVGQNTEAFF. Here the CDR3 DNA reads TGCGCCAGCAGCTTGGCTGTGGGTCAGAACACTGAAGCTTTCTTT. The gene calls are TRBV5-1 and TRBJ1-1; no definite D call. Per germline, CDR1 SGHRS and CDR2 YFSETQ. The CDR3 contains 15 residues. Between the trimmed V and J ends, which lost 0 bases and 1 base, there was a span of 10 bases.